This T cell receptor beta chain comes out of a study of post-analysis software for immune sequencing data (dated by TCRdb to the mid-2010s). Broadly, across the study: The recorded disease courses included relapsing-remitting, secondary progressive and progressive-relapsing multiple sclerosis, and some patients had no subtype annotation. The patient repertoires were set against eleven to twelve previously published healthy control repertoires from donors whose ages ranged from roughly 6 to 27 years. A subset of samples was prepared in parallel using single-end sample barcoding, then pooled and co-amplified after Illumina adapter ligation.

Its CDR3 holds 16 amino acids, cysteine through phenylalanine. The only DNA kept is the CDR3, 48 bases in frame from the first base. CDR1 MNHNS and CDR2 SASEGT were looked up in the germline V gene. V is cut by 3 bases and J by 3 bases, and the space between the germline ends is 15 bases. Regarding this clonotype: Its specific antigen is unknown. No base quality values were provided; no much bigger clone lies one nucleotide off.

To demonstrate the VDJtools post-analysis software, the study profiled TCR beta repertoires from the peripheral blood of about 13 young patients with multiple sclerosis. The multiple sclerosis patients were children and adolescents between about 6 and 15 years of age. Beyond this particular receptor, the publication reports: Direct clustering with F measure showed strong co-clustering of samples prepared in the same batch, prompting a batch-effect correction. Four to six TRBV segments, including TRBV5-6, TRBV5-1 and TRBV20-1, were significantly more frequent in patients than controls. Multiple sclerosis patients had significantly lower normalized Chao1 diversity than controls, a result that suggests substantial peripheral T-cell clonal expansion. The multiple sclerosis patient group was slightly younger than the control group.

Libraries were constructed by PCR. Sequencer: Illumina HiSeq 2500. To reduce PCR and sequencing biases, unique molecular identifiers were incorporated into the TCR beta cDNA libraries. About 500,000 cDNA molecules were obtained for every 1 to 10 million input T cells, so each molecule roughly corresponded to one T cell. The same protocol used for the earlier healthy control dataset was applied to prepare and sequence the patient libraries. Samples belonging to the same batch were prepared together, multiplexed and sequenced on a shared HiSeq lane. The study's own analysis went as follows. MIGEC was used to process the raw barcoded reads, and molecular identifier groups with only a single read were discarded before consensus assembly and CDR3 extraction. Clonotype tables were post-analysed with VDJtools, and diversity was normalized by down-sampling all datasets to the smallest sample size. In repertoire overlap clustering, CDR3 amino acid sequences, but not nucleotide sequences, were matched to correct batch-related cross-sample contamination. TCRdb passed the public sequencing reads through fastp at Q25 and MiXCR, retaining productive beta sequences. One record per CDR3 amino acid sequence lists the most common genes and DNA. The V and J calls shown here were made by TCRdb, not taken from the authors' results. This sample has approximately 730,000 distinct CDR3 sequences in its table, and just under 30% of those were observed once. Clones ranked in the top ten supply approximately 0.6% of the sample.

Sequenced: blood. Recombination connected TRBV6-1 to TRBJ2-4; the best D guess is TRBD1, with 6 bases matching. This clonotype was obtained from a girl aged 10 to 17 with multiple sclerosis. The sequenced DNA: TGTGCCAGCAGTGAGACACCCCAAGGGGGCAAAAACATTCAGTACTTC. Translated, it reads CASSETPQGGKNIQYF.